The 13 T cell receptor beta chains given below trace back to one sample, sequenced in a study of CXCR3-negative and CXCR3-positive naive CD8 T cells. UMI-tagged TRB cDNA libraries were built via 5' RACE. TCRdb reprocessed the 5' RACE reads and reports one entry per CDR3 protein, with no DNA. Its clone listing holds about 24,000 distinct CDR3 sequences. Source material: naive CXCR3- CD8+ T cells from blood. Documented subset: CD45RO-CCR7+CD27+CD95- naive CD8+ T cells lacking CXCR3 (TNR3-). The receptors derive from a human donor in good health. Some clones in this sample may be carry-over from other donors' samples.

This chain links TRBV7-3 with TRBJ2-2. Germline lookup yields CDR1 SGHTA and CDR2 FQGTGA. The CDR3 is made up of 13 amino acids. Here the CDR3 reads CASSLRISGELFF.

The chain uses TRBV19 and TRBJ2-6. CDR3 size: 15 residues. Germline assignment: CDR1 LNHDA and CDR2 SQIVND (reference sequence). This CDR3 reads CASSVQLSGANVLTF.

The chain links TRBV28 to TRBJ2-3; TCRdb's D call, TRBD2, is unchecked because there is no DNA. The CDR3 totals 13 residues. The germline V gene has CDR1 MDHEN and CDR2 SYDVKM. The CDR3 sequence: CASNGGAPDTQYF.

This sequence joins TRBV4-3 and TRBJ1-1; no DNA is available, so the TRBD1 call from TCRdb remains unchecked. Germline loops: CDR1 LGHNA, CDR2 YSLEER. The CDR3 consists of 14 residues. The CDR3 protein is CASSQDRGLPEAFF.

The chain combines TRBV7-8 with TRBJ2-7; TCRdb gives TRBD1 as the D gene, but with no DNA this cannot be confirmed. Germline CDR1 is SGHVS and CDR2 is FQNEAQ. The CDR3 sequence is 15 residues long. CDR3 residues: CASSVSGGPSYEQYF.

The J gene is TRBJ2-1, the V gene TRBV5-1; lacking DNA, the TRBD2 call made by TCRdb goes unchecked. This CDR3 is built from 15 residues. Per germline, CDR1 SGHRS and CDR2 YFSETQ. CDR3 amino acids: CASSLSGGGVNEQFF.

The chain couples TRBV7-9 to TRBJ2-7; TCRdb's D gene call, TRBD1, goes unchecked for lack of DNA. This CDR3 comprises 12 residues. From germline, CDR1 is SEHNR and CDR2 FQNEAQ (reference sequence). Here the CDR3 reads CASSSGTDGQYF.

This chain joins TRBV28 and TRBJ2-1; TCRdb's assignment of TRBD1 cannot be checked, as there is no DNA. This CDR3 is 15 amino acids long. Germline CDR1 MDHEN, CDR2 SYDVKM. CDR3 amino acids: CASLDKGAVLYEQFF.

The CDR3 sequence is CSAPGQGSGYTF. The chain couples TRBV29-1 to TRBJ1-2; TCRdb names TRBD1, which stays unverified in the absence of DNA. Per germline, CDR1 SQVTM and CDR2 ANQGSEA. The CDR3 is 12 residues long.

The chain is built from TRBV6-2 or TRBV6-3 and TRBJ1-4; the TRBD1 assignment by TCRdb is unverifiable without DNA. The length of the CDR3 is 16 residues. Germline V gene data show CDR1 as MNHEY and CDR2 as SVGEGT. This CDR3 is CASSPLPGGRDEKLFF.

The chain joins TRBV20-1 to TRBJ2-5. There are 11 residues in the CDR3. Germline V lookup: CDR1 DFQATT, CDR2 SNEGSKA (reference sequence). The CDR3 region is CSARDGETQYF.

The rearrangement uses TRBV5-1 and TRBJ2-1; TCRdb names TRBD1, which stays unverified in the absence of DNA. Germline V gene data show CDR1 as SGHRS and CDR2 as YFSETQ. This CDR3 has 16 amino acids. Here the CDR3 reads CASSYPGLGGYNEQFF.

The chain links TRBV23-1 to TRBJ2-7; the D call from TCRdb, TRBD2, cannot be confirmed without DNA. TRBV23-1 is noted as an ORF with a role that remains uncertain. This CDR3 is 13 amino acids long. CDR3 protein: CASSPLVIPEQYF.